Listed here is a single TCR beta chain. The data belong to a study of blood T cell repertoires in COVID-19. Study at large: Italy, Spain and the United States were the sources of the convalescent and acute COVID-19 samples. Sample material is recorded as cDNA or gDNA derived from T cells, B-cell-depleted T cells, or PBMCs.

Trimming removed 1 base from V and 7 bases from J, with 9 bases in between. The CDR3 has 13 amino acids. From germline, CDR1 is SGHTA and CDR2 FQGTGA. Sequenced by immunoSEQ multiplex PCR; TCRdb stores in-frame clones only, minus some. The sample lists some 220,000 clones, around 84% occurring once. The gene calls are TRBV7-3 and TRBJ2-3; D unclear. The sequenced sample was peripheral blood. The clonotype was recovered from a woman older than 75 with active or convalescent COVID-19. CDR3 protein: CASSLKTGYTQYF. CDR3 in DNA: TGTGCCAGCAGCTTAAAGACCGGGTATACGCAGTATTTT.